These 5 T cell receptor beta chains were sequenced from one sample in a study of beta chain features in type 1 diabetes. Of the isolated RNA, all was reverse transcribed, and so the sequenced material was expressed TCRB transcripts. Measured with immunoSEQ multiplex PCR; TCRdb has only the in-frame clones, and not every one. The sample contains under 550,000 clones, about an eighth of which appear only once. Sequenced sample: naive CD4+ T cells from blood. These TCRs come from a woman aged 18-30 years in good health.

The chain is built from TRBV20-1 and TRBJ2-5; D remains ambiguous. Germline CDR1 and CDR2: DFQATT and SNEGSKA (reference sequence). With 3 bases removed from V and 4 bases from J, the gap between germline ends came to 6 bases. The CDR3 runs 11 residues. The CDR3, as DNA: TGCAGTGCTAGGGCTACAGAGACCCAGTACTTC. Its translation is CSARATETQYF.

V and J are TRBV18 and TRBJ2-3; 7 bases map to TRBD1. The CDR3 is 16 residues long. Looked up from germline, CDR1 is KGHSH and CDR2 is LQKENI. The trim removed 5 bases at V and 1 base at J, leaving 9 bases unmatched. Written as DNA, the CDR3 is TGTGCCAGCTCAGTCGGACAGGACGGGGGCACAGATACGCAGTATTTT. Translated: CASSVGQDGGTDTQYF.

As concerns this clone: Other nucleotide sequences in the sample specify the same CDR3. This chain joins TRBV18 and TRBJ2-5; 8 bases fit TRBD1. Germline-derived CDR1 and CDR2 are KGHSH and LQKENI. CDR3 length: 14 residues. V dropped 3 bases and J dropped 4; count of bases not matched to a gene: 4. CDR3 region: CASSPGQGGETQYF. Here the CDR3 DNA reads TGTGCCAGCTCACCCGGACAGGGAGGAGAGACCCAGTACTTC. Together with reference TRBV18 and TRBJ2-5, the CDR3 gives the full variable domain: NAGVMQNPRHLVRRRGQEARLRCSPMKGHSHVYWYRQLPEEGLKFMVYLQKENIIDESGMPKERFSAEFPKEGPSILRIQQVVRGDSAAYFCASSPGQGGETQYFGPGTRLLVL.

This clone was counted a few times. CDR3 in DNA: TGTGCCAGCAGCAAATTCAATGAGCAGTTCTTC. Its translation is CASSKFNEQFF. The chain is built from TRBV21-1 and TRBJ2-1. TRBV21-1 is given as a pseudogene. CDR3 length equals 11 residues.

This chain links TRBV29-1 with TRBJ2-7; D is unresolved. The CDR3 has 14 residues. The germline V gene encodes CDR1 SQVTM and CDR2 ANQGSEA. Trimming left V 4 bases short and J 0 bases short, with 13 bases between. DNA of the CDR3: TGCAGCGTTGTTGGACCCCGGAGCTCCTACGAGCAGTACTTC. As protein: CSVVGPRSSYEQYF.